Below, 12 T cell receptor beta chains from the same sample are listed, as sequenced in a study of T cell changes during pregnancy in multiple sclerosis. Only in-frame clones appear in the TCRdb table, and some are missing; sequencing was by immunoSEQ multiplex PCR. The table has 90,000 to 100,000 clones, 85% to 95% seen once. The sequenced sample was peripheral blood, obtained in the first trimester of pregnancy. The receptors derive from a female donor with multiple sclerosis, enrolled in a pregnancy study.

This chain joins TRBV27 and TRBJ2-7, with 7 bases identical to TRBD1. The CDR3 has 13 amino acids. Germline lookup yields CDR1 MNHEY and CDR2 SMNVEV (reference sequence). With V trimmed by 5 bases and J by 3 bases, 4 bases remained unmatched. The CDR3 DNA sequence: TGTGCCAGCAGTACCGGACAGGTCTACGAGCAGTACTTC. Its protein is CASSTGQVYEQYF.

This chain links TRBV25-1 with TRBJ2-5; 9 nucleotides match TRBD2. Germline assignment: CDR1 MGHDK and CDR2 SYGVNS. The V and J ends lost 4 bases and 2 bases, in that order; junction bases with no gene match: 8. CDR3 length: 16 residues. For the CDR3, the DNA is TGTGCCAGCAGTGGGTCGGCGGGGGGGCCTCAAGAGACCCAGTACTTC. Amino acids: CASSGSAGGPQETQYF. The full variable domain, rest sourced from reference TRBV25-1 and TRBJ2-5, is EADIYQTPRYLVIGTGKKITLECSQTMGHDKMYWYQQDPGMELHLIHYSYGVNSTEKGDLSSESTVSRIRTEHFPLTLESARPSHTSQYLCASSGSAGGPQETQYFGPGTRLLVL.

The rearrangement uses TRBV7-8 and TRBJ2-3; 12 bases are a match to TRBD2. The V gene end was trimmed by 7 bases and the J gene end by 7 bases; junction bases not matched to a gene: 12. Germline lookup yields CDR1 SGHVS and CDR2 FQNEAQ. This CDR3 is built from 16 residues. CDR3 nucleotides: TGTGCCAGCACCCTGGTCCTAGCGGGGGGGCTGAATACGCAGTATTTT. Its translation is CASTLVLAGGLNTQYF. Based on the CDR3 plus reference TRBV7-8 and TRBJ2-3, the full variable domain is GAGVSQSPRYKVAKRGQDVALRCDPISGHVSLFWYQQALGQGPEFLTYFQNEAQLDKSGLPSDRFFAERPEGSVSTLKIQRTQQEDSAVYLCASTLVLAGGLNTQYFGPGTRLTVL.

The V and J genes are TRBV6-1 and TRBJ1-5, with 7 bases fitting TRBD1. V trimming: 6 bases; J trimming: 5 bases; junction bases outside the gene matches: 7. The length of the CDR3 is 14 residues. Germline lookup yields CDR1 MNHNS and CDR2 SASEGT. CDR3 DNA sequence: TGTGCCAGCAGACGGACAGGAGAGGATCAGCCCCAGCATTTT. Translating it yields CASRRTGEDQPQHF.

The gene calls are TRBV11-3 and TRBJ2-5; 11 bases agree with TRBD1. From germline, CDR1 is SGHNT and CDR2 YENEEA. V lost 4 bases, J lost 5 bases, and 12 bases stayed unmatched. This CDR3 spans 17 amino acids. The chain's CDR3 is CASSSPPGTGGTETQYF. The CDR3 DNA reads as TGTGCCAGCAGCTCCCCTCCCGGGACAGGGGGTACTGAGACCCAGTACTTC.

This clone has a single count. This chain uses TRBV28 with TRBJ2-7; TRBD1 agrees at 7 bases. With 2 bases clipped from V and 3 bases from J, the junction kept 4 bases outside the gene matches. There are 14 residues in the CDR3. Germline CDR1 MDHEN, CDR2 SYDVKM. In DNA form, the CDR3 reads TGTGCCAGCAGTTTAAGGGACAGTTACTACGAGCAGTACTTC. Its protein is CASSLRDSYYEQYF.

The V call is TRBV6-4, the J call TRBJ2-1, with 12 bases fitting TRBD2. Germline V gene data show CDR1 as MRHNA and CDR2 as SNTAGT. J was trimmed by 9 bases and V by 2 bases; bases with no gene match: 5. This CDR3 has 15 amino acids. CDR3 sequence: CASSDTLAGGPEQFF. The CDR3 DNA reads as TGTGCCAGCAGTGACACCCTAGCGGGGGGGCCTGAGCAGTTCTTC.

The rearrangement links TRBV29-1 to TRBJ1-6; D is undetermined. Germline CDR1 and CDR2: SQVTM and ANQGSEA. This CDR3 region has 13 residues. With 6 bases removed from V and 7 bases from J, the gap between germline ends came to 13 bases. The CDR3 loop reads CSVADSSNSPLHF. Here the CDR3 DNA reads TGCAGCGTGGCAGATTCGTCGAATTCACCCCTCCACTTT.

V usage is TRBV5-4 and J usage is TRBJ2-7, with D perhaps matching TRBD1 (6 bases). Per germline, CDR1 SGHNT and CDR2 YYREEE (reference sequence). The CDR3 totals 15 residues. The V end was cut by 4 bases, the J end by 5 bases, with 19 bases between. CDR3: CASSQSSTGWNEQYF. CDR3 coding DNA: TGTGCCAGCAGCCAGTCGTCCACAGGGTGGAACGAGCAGTACTTC.

The CDR3 DNA reads as TGCGCCAGCAGCGCCCTCCAGGGTAACACTGAAGCTTTCTTT. This sequence encodes CASSALQGNTEAFF. This chain connects TRBV5-1 to TRBJ1-1; D possibly corresponds to TRBD1 (5 bases). The germline V gene encodes CDR1 SGHRS and CDR2 YFSETQ. Trimming removed 4 bases from V and 2 bases from J, with 12 bases in between. The CDR3 is 14 amino acids. Drawing the rest from reference TRBV5-1 and TRBJ1-1, the complete variable domain is KAGVTQTPRYLIKTRGQQVTLSCSPISGHRSVSWYQQTPGQGLQFLFEYFSETQRNKGNFPGRFSGRQFSNSRSEMNVSTLELGDSALYLCASSALQGNTEAFFGQGTRLTVV.

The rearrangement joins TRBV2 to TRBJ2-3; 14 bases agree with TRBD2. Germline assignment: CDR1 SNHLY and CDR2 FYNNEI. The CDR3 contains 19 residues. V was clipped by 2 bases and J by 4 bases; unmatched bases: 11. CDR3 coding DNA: TGTGCCAGCAGTGAAAATGGACTAGCGGGGGGAGGTGTCGCAGATACGCAGTATTTT. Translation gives CASSENGLAGGGVADTQYF.

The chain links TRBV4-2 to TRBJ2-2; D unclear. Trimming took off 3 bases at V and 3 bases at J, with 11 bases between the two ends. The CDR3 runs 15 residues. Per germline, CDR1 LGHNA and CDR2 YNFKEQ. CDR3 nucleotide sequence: TGTGCCAGCAGCCAGCAATCTAGAGACACCGGGGAGCTGTTTTTT. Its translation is CASSQQSRDTGELFF.